The 32 T cell receptor beta chains listed next were all sequenced from one sample in a study of blood T cell repertoires in COVID-19. The data were produced by immunoSEQ multiplex PCR, yet TCRdb's version contains in-frame clones alone and is incomplete. The sample lists 100,000 to 150,000 clones, 86% seen once, with 2.3% in the top ten. The material sequenced was PBMCs or T cells enriched from blood (not recorded which). Receptors originate from a woman between 50 and 59 years old who had recovered from COVID-19.

In nucleotides, the CDR3 is TGCGCCAGCAGCGCGGGACCTGGGAACACTGAAGCTTTCTTT. Its protein product is CASSAGPGNTEAFF. The chain joins TRBV5-1 to TRBJ1-1; D is perhaps TRBD1 (5 bases). Trimming took off 4 bases at V and 1 base at J, with 11 bases between the two ends. This CDR3 is 14 amino acids long. CDR1 is SGHRS and CDR2 is YFSETQ in the germline V gene.

The chain has TRBV4-1 and TRBJ1-1; 7 nucleotides align to TRBD1. Germline assignment: CDR1 MGHRA and CDR2 YSYEKL. This CDR3 is 13 amino acids long. The trim removed 4 bases at V and 7 bases at J, leaving 6 bases unmatched. The CDR3 protein is CASSPGGQLEAFF. In nucleotides, the CDR3 is TGCGCCAGCAGCCCCGGGGGACAGCTTGAAGCTTTCTTT.

This chain joins TRBV7-8 and TRBJ2-2; 7 nucleotides line up with TRBD1. Germline CDR1 SGHVS, CDR2 FQNEAQ. Trimming removed 5 bases from V and 6 bases from J; junction bases left unmatched: 6. This CDR3 contains 14 residues. In DNA, the CDR3 is TGTGCCAGCAGCGAACGACAGGGATCCGGGGAGCTGTTTTTT. Translation gives CASSERQGSGELFF. Using reference TRBV7-8 and TRBJ2-2 for the parts outside the CDR3, the full variable domain is GAGVSQSPRYKVAKRGQDVALRCDPISGHVSLFWYQQALGQGPEFLTYFQNEAQLDKSGLPSDRFFAERPEGSVSTLKIQRTQQEDSAVYLCASSERQGSGELFFGEGSRLTVL.

V gene TRBV6-5 combines with J gene TRBJ1-2; 11 nucleotides agree with TRBD1. V shed 7 bases and J 8 bases; nucleotides not matched to a gene: 9. The CDR3 contains 14 residues. Germline lookup yields CDR1 MNHEY and CDR2 SVGAGI. The CDR3 reads CASKWTGGAEGYTF. The DNA for the CDR3 is TGTGCCAGCAAATGGACAGGGGGCGCGGAGGGCTACACCTTC.

This sequence joins TRBV6-6 and TRBJ2-7; D may be TRBD1 (6 bases). This CDR3 comprises 14 residues. Between the trimmed V and J ends, which lost 2 bases and 3 bases, there was a span of 11 bases. Germline loops: CDR1 MNHNY, CDR2 SVGAGI (reference sequence). The CDR3 reads CASSYADRSYEQYF. The CDR3 DNA reads as TGTGCCAGCAGTTACGCCGACAGGAGCTACGAGCAGTACTTC.

The chain employs TRBV7-2 and TRBJ1-1, with TRBD1 matching 8 bases. Germline CDR1 and CDR2: SGHTA and FQGNSA. The CDR3 spans 15 residues. V lost 5 bases and J lost 0; bases outside the gene matches: 5. CDR3 amino acids: CASSRSDRVNTEAFF. In nucleotides, the CDR3 is TGTGCCAGCAGCCGCTCGGACAGGGTGAACACTGAAGCTTTCTTT.

The V and J genes are TRBV10-3 and TRBJ1-6, with 9 bases aligning to TRBD1. The V and J ends lost 5 bases and 5 bases, in that order; junction bases with no gene match: 4. The germline CDR1 and CDR2 sequences are ENHRY and SYGVKD. This CDR3 spans 15 amino acids. The CDR3 loop reads CAISSGQGNNSPLHF. The CDR3, as DNA: TGTGCCATCAGTTCGGGACAGGGCAATAATTCACCCCTCCACTTT.

The CDR3 is CASSDGQANTEAFF. As DNA, the CDR3 is TGTGCCAGCAGTGACGGACAGGCGAACACTGAAGCTTTCTTT. This chain connects TRBV6-1 to TRBJ1-1, with 7 bases matching TRBD1. Per germline, CDR1 MNHNS and CDR2 SASEGT. Trimming at V came to 3 bases and at J to 1 base, leaving 2 bases not matched to a gene. There are 14 residues in the CDR3.

This chain links TRBV29-1 with TRBJ2-5, with TRBD2 matching over 14 bases. In germline, CDR1 is SQVTM, CDR2 ANQGSEA. The CDR3 runs to 14 residues. With V trimmed by 8 bases and J by 5 bases, 7 bases remained unmatched. CDR3 amino acids: CSTGTSGGWETQYF. Here the CDR3 DNA reads TGCAGCACAGGGACTAGCGGGGGTTGGGAGACCCAGTACTTC.

V and J are TRBV7-2 and TRBJ2-6; 10 nucleotides agree with TRBD1. Germline-derived CDR1 and CDR2 are SGHTA and FQGNSA. The trim removed 1 base at V and 4 bases at J, leaving 7 bases unmatched. This CDR3 region has 18 residues. CDR3 residues: CASSLGGQGWQGANVLTF. CDR3 DNA: TGTGCCAGCAGCTTAGGGGGACAGGGGTGGCAGGGGGCCAACGTCCTGACTTTC.

CDR3 loop: CASSPPNPYNEQFF. DNA of the CDR3: TGTGCCAGCTCACCCCCCAATCCCTACAATGAGCAGTTCTTC. The chain uses TRBV18 and TRBJ2-1, with D unresolved. The CDR3 loop spans 14 amino acids. Germline lookup yields CDR1 KGHSH and CDR2 LQKENI. V lost 3 bases and J 2 bases, leaving 8 bases between the germline ends.

The chain combines TRBV5-1 with TRBJ2-3; tentative D call: TRBD1 (6 bases). Germline loops: CDR1 SGHRS, CDR2 YFSETQ. The V end lost 0 bases, the J end lost 0 bases, and 14 bases lay between the germline ends. The CDR3 has 17 residues. CDR3 DNA sequence: TGCGCCAGCAGCTTGGGGGGGCGGCGACTAAGCACAGATACGCAGTATTTT. Amino acids: CASSLGGRRLSTDTQYF.

The chain recombines TRBV5-8 with TRBJ1-6, with TRBD1 matching 7 bases. V gave up 4 bases and J gave up 6 bases; unmatched junction bases: 7. The CDR3 contains 15 residues. Germline CDR1 is SGHTS and CDR2 is YDEGEE. The CDR3 coding sequence is TGTGCCAGCAGCACAACAGGGGTGGCTAATTCACCCCTCCACTTT. It yields the protein CASSTTGVANSPLHF.

Only a few counts were recorded for this clone. The V and J genes are TRBV10-3 and TRBJ1-1, with unresolved D. The CDR3 has 14 amino acids. Trimming cost V 1 base and J 1 base, with 7 bases left between them. Per germline, CDR1 ENHRY and CDR2 SYGVKD. The CDR3: CAISELGQNTEAFF. For the CDR3, the DNA is TGTGCCATCAGTGAGTTGGGCCAGAACACTGAAGCTTTCTTT.

The CDR3 sequence: CASSSGFGSPLHF. CDR3 in DNA: TGTGCCAGCAGCAGCGGATTTGGTTCACCCCTCCACTTT. The chain combines TRBV5-4 with TRBJ1-6; the D is unclear. This CDR3 region has 13 residues. Germline V gene sequence: CDR1 SGHNT, CDR2 YYREEE (reference sequence). V was pared by 4 bases and J by 9 bases, with 11 bases between.

V and J are TRBV7-8 and TRBJ1-6, with TRBD1 identical over 8 bases. Germline lookup yields CDR1 SGHVS and CDR2 FQNEAQ. CDR3 size: 12 residues. V trimming: 5 bases; J trimming: 14 bases; junction bases outside the gene matches: 5. The CDR3 bases are TGTGCCAGCAGCGACAGGGGACAGTCCCTCCACTTT. Protein product: CASSDRGQSLHF.

As to this clone: In the same sample, other DNA sequences code for this CDR3. The CDR3 nucleotides are TGTGCCAGCAGCCAAGGGACAGTGAACACTGAAGCTTTCTTT. Encoded protein: CASSQGTVNTEAFF. The chain uses TRBV3-1 (or the pseudogene TRBV3-2) and TRBJ1-1, with D possibly matching TRBD1 (6 bases). The CDR3 spans 14 residues. V shed 1 base and J shed 0 bases, with 6 bases lying between them. Germline lookup yields CDR1 LGHDT and CDR2 YNNKEL (reference sequence).

The chain employs TRBV19 and TRBJ1-5; D is ambiguous. V gave up 2 bases and J gave up 7 bases, with 15 bases separating them. The CDR3 loop spans 15 amino acids. CDR1 is LNHDA and CDR2 is SQIVND in the germline V gene (reference sequence). The CDR3 protein is CASSIMAGGNQPQHF. The CDR3 nucleotides are TGTGCCAGTAGTATAATGGCAGGAGGGAACCAGCCCCAGCATTTT.

The chain recombines TRBV29-1 with TRBJ1-2; tentative D call: TRBD1 (5 bases). This CDR3 has 14 residues. Trimming pared 6 bases from V and 3 bases from J, leaving 17 bases between. Germline lookup yields CDR1 SQVTM and CDR2 ANQGSEA. CDR3 in DNA: TGCAGCGTCCAGAGTGTAGGGGTGGACTATGGCTACACCTTC. This sequence encodes CSVQSVGVDYGYTF. The whole variable domain, filled in from reference TRBV29-1 and TRBJ1-2, reads SAVISQKPSRDICQRGTSLTIQCQVDSQVTMMFWYRQQPGQSLTLIATANQGSEATYESGFVIDKFPISRPNLTFSTLTVSNMSPEDSSIYLCSVQSVGVDYGYTFGSGTRLTVV.

The rearrangement joins TRBV9 to TRBJ1-6; no clear D gene. The germline V and J ends were trimmed by 4 bases and 7 bases, with 18 bases remaining between them. CDR1 and CDR2 (germline): SGDLS, YYNGEE. The CDR3 has 16 amino acids. For the CDR3, the DNA is TGTGCCAGCAGCCCCGGTGTGATGAGGGCCAATTCACCCCTCCACTTT. Encoded protein: CASSPGVMRANSPLHF.

This clone came up a few times. The V gene is TRBV18, the J gene TRBJ1-6; D remains unclear. The CDR3 runs 14 residues. Germline V lookup: CDR1 KGHSH, CDR2 LQKENI. V lost 6 bases and J 10 bases, leaving 16 bases between the germline ends. In nucleotides, the CDR3 is TGTGCCAGCTCCGCTTTAACTGATTCCTCACCCCTCCACTTT. Translated: CASSALTDSSPLHF.

The CDR3 DNA sequence: TGTGCCAGCAGTGAATGGGTGGGGGCCGCCTATGAGCAGTTCTTC. Translated: CASSEWVGAAYEQFF. V is TRBV6-4 and J is TRBJ2-1, with D possibly TRBD1 on 6 matching bases. This CDR3 has 15 residues. Germline V gives CDR1 MRHNA, CDR2 SNTAGT. The V end was cut by 3 bases, the J end by 8 bases, with 17 bases between.

The rearrangement links TRBV30 to TRBJ1-4, with 7 bases aligning to TRBD1. Germline V lookup: CDR1 GTSNPN, CDR2 SVGIG (reference sequence). The CDR3 extends over 15 amino acids. J gave up 8 bases and V 0 bases, and 9 bases lay outside the gene matches. CDR3 sequence: CAWSVAGGLGEKLFF. Here the CDR3 DNA reads TGTGCCTGGAGTGTAGCAGGGGGGCTTGGGGAAAAACTGTTTTTT.

This chain connects TRBV2 to TRBJ2-1; 9 nucleotides align to TRBD2. CDR1 and CDR2 (germline): SNHLY, FYNNEI. The CDR3 spans 15 residues. J gave up 6 bases and V 5 bases, and 8 bases lay outside the gene matches. The CDR3 protein is CASSRFAGGANEQFF. CDR3 coding DNA: TGTGCCAGCAGTCGGTTCGCGGGGGGGGCCAATGAGCAGTTCTTC.

This clone came up a few times. V usage is TRBV30 and J usage is TRBJ1-2, with D possibly being TRBD1 (6 bases). The V end was cut by 7 bases, the J end by 4 bases, with 13 bases between. The CDR3 extends over 12 amino acids. The V gene's germline CDR1 is GTSNPN and CDR2 SVGIG (reference sequence). The CDR3 DNA is TGTGCCTATATGGACAGCAGCTATGGCTACACCTTC. Translating gives CAYMDSSYGYTF.

This chain joins TRBV30 and TRBJ2-1; 12 nucleotides line up with TRBD1. This CDR3 has 19 residues. V lost 2 bases to trimming and J lost 1 base; unmatched junction nucleotides: 12. CDR1 GTSNPN and CDR2 SVGIG come from the germline V gene (reference sequence). For the CDR3, the DNA is TGTGCCTGGAGTAGGGTGGGGACAGGGGGCATGGGATCCTACAATGAGCAGTTCTTC. Amino acids: CAWSRVGTGGMGSYNEQFF. Full variable domain (missing parts from reference TRBV30 and TRBJ2-1): SQTIHQWPATLVQPVGSPLSLECTVEGTSNPNLYWYRQAAGRGLQLLFYSVGIGQISSEVPQNLSASRPQDRQFILSSKKLLLSDSGFYLCAWSRVGTGGMGSYNEQFFGPGTRLTVL.

The V call is TRBV5-4, the J call TRBJ2-7, with TRBD1 identical over 7 bases. Germline lookup yields CDR1 SGHNT and CDR2 YYREEE (reference sequence). This CDR3 is 14 amino acids long. V was pared by 2 bases and J by 4 bases, with 6 bases of the junction left unmatched. The CDR3 loop is CASSLPGQLYEQYF. The DNA for the CDR3 is TGTGCCAGCAGCTTACCGGGACAGCTTTACGAGCAGTACTTC.

The chain carries TRBV7-2 and TRBJ1-5; D may be TRBD1 (6 bases). V was shortened by 5 bases and J by 1 base, with 9 bases between the two germline ends. Germline CDR1 is SGHTA and CDR2 is FQGNSA. This CDR3 comprises 14 residues. CDR3 amino acids: CASSPDRSNQPQHF. CDR3 coding DNA: TGTGCCAGCAGCCCTGACAGGAGCAATCAGCCCCAGCATTTT.

This sequence joins TRBV29-1 and TRBJ1-2; D possibly corresponds to TRBD1 (6 bases). In germline, CDR1 is SQVTM, CDR2 ANQGSEA. V lost 7 bases to trimming and J lost 8 bases, with 17 bases between them. The CDR3 is 12 residues long. Written as DNA, the CDR3 is TGCAGCGCCCAGACAGGTGTCGCCGGCTACACCTTC. It encodes CSAQTGVAGYTF. Variable domain in full (rest from reference TRBV29-1 and TRBJ1-2): SAVISQKPSRDICQRGTSLTIQCQVDSQVTMMFWYRQQPGQSLTLIATANQGSEATYESGFVIDKFPISRPNLTFSTLTVSNMSPEDSSIYLCSAQTGVAGYTFGSGTRLTVV.

V and J are TRBV4-1 and TRBJ1-5; 7 bases agree with TRBD1. CDR1 and CDR2 from the germline V gene are MGHRA and YSYEKL. There are 15 residues in the CDR3. The V gene end was trimmed by 8 bases and the J gene end by 4 bases; junction bases not matched to a gene: 11. The CDR3 DNA is TGCGCCAGCCAGGGACAGATAGAATTAAATCAGCCCCAGCATTTT. As protein: CASQGQIELNQPQHF.

The chain links TRBV9 to TRBJ1-3, with D perhaps TRBD1 (6 bases). This CDR3 is 11 amino acids long. With 10 bases removed from V and 4 bases from J, the gap between germline ends came to 9 bases. Germline loops: CDR1 SGDLS, CDR2 YYNGEE. This chain's CDR3 is CASGVGNTIYF. CDR3 nucleotide sequence: TGTGCCTCAGGGGTGGGAAACACCATATATTTT.

This clone appeared a single time. This rearrangement joins TRBV7-6 to TRBJ2-7, with 9 bases fitting TRBD1. The CDR3 spans 16 residues. Germline CDR1 and CDR2: SGHVS and FNYEAQ. V shed 5 bases and J 2 bases; nucleotides not matched to a gene: 10. CDR3 in amino acids: CASSPGTGNRPYEQYF. Here the CDR3 DNA reads TGTGCCAGCAGCCCCGGGACAGGGAACCGTCCCTACGAGCAGTACTTC.